This TCR beta chain emerged from a study of blood T cell repertoires in COVID-19 (dated by TCRdb to about 2020). At the level of the whole study: Samples covering the acute and convalescent phases of COVID-19 were provided by collaborators in the United States, Italy and Spain. The material from the prospective study consisted of cDNA or gDNA derived from T cells, B-cell-depleted T cells, or PBMCs. Deeply sampled blood TCRbeta repertoires from subjects exposed to, actively infected with, or recovered from COVID-19 were included in the dataset. The repertoires were made available in a free public database intended to serve as a resource for research on the immune response to SARS-CoV-2. Samples came from the ongoing ImmuneRACE study (first 160 participants) plus 1,254 subjects from 6 global collaborators. The sample metadata nearly always contained a de-identified subject ID, COVID-19 status, age in years and sex. HLA class I and class II types, where available, came from metadata supplied by the sample provider rather than from assay-based typing. Study-level results and caveats: The amount of clinical and demographic metadata varied by source and participant and was provided uncurated.

TCRbeta CDR3 regions were amplified from genomic DNA by means of the immunoSEQ Assay, a bias-controlled multiplex PCR. The source study handled its data this way. Within the assay, amplification of reference gene primers was used to estimate how many nucleated cells each sample contained. To quantify the absolute abundance of each unique TCRbeta CDR3 rearrangement, sequence reads were collapsed and filtered. For each sample, productive Simpson clonality was calculated by taking the square root of Simpson's diversity index across productive rearrangements. This immuneACCESS table, as held by TCRdb, lists in-frame sequences with V and J called but not all clones. Of the missing ones, under half trace to an unresolved V gene in checked studies; the others have no known cause. Clonal size and the V and J genes are those of that table, whereas D and trimming came from the DNA. The table for this sample lists more than 90,000 clones; roughly 83% of them were counted only once. Approximately 0.76% of the sample lies in the top ten.

Whole blood was collected in K2EDTA tubes by collaborating institutions according to the institutions' own protocols. For TCRbeta analysis, collaborator samples were shipped as frozen whole blood, as isolated PBMCs, or as DNA extracted from either sample type. Turning to this clone: It lacks a known antigen. One base away there is no much larger clone; base qualities are not given.

Sequences SGHVS (CDR1) and FQNEAQ (CDR2) are obtained from the germline V gene. From its cysteine to its phenylalanine, the CDR3 spans 20 amino acids. Only the CDR3 region is kept as DNA, spanning 60 bases read in frame from base 1. V and J are trimmed by 2 bases and 2 bases, and the gene matches miss 13 bases of the junction. In this chain, TRBV7-8 is recombined with TRBJ2-7, and 15 bases in between align with TRBD2. Sequenced material: peripheral blood. The receptor's source is a woman between 65 and 79 years old with acute or convalescent COVID-19. The base sequence is TGTGCCAGCAGCTTAAGGGGGCGGGGACTAGCGGGAGGAGGGACCTACGAGCAGTACTTC. It translates to CASSLRGRGLAGGGTYEQYF.